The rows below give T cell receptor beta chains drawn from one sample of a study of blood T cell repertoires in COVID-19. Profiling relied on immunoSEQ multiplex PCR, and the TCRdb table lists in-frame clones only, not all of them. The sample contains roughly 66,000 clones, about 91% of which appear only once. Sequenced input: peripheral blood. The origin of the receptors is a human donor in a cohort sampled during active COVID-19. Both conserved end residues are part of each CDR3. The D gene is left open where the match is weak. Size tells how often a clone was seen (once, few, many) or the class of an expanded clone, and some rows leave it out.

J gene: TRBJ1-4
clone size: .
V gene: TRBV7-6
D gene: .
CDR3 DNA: TGTGCCAGCAGCTTAGAAGCCAGGTTCGTGGGAAAACTGTTTTTT
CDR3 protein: CASSLEARFVGKLFF

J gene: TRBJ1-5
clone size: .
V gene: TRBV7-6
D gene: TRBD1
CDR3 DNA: TGTGCCAGCAGCCCAGGGACAGGGACCCTAAATCAGCCCCAGCATTTT
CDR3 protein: CASSPGTGTLNQPQHF

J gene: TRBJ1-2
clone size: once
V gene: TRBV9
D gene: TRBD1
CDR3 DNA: TGTGCCAGCAGCGCGGGGACAGGGTCTGGATCTGGCTACACCTTC
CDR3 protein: CASSAGTGSGSGYTF

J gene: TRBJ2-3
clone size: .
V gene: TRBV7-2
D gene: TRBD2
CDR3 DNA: TGTGCCAGCAGCTTATTGGGCGGGGGGGCCACAGATACGCAGTATTTT
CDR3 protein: CASSLLGGGATDTQYF

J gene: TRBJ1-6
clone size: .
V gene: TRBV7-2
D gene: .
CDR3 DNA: TGTGCCAGCAGCTTAGATGCGGGGGCGAATTCACCCCTCCACTTT
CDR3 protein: CASSLDAGANSPLHF

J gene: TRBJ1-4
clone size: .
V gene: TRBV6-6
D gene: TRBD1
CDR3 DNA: TGTGCCAGCACTCCCCAAGGGGGCGGTAATGAAAAACTGTTTTTT
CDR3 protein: CASTPQGGGNEKLFF

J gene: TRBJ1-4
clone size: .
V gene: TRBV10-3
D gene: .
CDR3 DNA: TGTGCCATCAGTGATGGGACTGACCTGGGGAAACTGTTTTTT
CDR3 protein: CAISDGTDLGKLFF

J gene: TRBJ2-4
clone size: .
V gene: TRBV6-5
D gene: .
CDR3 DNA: TGTGCCAGCAGTCGCCCACAGGCGTCAAAAAACATTCAGTACTTC
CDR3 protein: CASSRPQASKNIQYF

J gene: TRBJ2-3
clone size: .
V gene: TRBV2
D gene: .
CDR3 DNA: TGTGCCAGCGGGCCCGAGGGTTCCGGCACAGATACGCAGTATTTT
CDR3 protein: CASGPEGSGTDTQYF

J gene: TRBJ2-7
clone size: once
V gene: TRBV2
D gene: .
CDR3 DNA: TGTGCCAGCACCGGGTTAGATAGCTCCTACGAGCAGTACTTC
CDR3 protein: CASTGLDSSYEQYF

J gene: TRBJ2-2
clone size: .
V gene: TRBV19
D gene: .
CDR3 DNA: TGTGCCAGTACTGGGGAGAGGATGACCGGGGAGCTGTTTTTT
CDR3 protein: CASTGERMTGELFF

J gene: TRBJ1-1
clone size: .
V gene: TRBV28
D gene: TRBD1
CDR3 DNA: TGTGCCAGCAGCTTTCTCGGGACAGGGGGCACTGAAGCTTTCTTT
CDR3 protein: CASSFLGTGGTEAFF

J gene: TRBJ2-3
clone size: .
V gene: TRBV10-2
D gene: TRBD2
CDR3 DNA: TGCGCCAGCACCCCTAGCGGGGGGTTAGATACGCAGTATTTT
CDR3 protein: CASTPSGGLDTQYF

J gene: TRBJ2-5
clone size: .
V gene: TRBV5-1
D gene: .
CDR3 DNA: TGCGCCAGCAGCTTGTTCGGGATCCAAGAGACCCAGTACTTC
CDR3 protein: CASSLFGIQETQYF

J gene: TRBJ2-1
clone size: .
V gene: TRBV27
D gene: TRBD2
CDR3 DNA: TGTGCCAGCAGTTTATCTGGCGGGGGGGTAGATGAGCAGTTCTTC
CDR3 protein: CASSLSGGGVDEQFF

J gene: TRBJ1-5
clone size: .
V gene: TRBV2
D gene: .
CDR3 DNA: TGTGCCAGCAGTGGTGAGGGTATTAGCAATCAGCCCCAGCATTTT
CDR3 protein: CASSGEGISNQPQHF

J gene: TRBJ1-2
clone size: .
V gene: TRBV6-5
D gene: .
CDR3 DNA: TGTGCCAGCAGTTGGAGGAAGGTGGACTATGGCTACACCTTC
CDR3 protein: CASSWRKVDYGYTF

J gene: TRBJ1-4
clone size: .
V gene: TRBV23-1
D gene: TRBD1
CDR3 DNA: TGCGCCAGCAGGGCAAGGGACAGGGTAAATGAAAAACTGTTTTTT
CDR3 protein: CASRARDRVNEKLFF

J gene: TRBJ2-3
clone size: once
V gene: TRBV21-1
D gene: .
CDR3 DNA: TGTGCCAGCAGCAAACCGGTCACAGATACGCAGTATTTT
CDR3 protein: CASSKPVTDTQYF

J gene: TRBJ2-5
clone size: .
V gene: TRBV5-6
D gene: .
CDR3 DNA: TGTGCCAGCAGACTATACTTTCGGCAAGAGACCCAGTACTTC
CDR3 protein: CASRLYFRQETQYF

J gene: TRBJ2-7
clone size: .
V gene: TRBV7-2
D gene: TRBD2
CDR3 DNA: TGTGCCAGCAGCTTAGTGTGGGCGGCCGGCGGGGGCTACGAGCAGTACTTC
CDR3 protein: CASSLVWAAGGGYEQYF

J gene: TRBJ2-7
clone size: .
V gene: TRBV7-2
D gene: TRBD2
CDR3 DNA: TGTGCCAGCAGCTTGGGGGGAGGGATCTACGAGCAGTACTTC
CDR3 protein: CASSLGGGIYEQYF

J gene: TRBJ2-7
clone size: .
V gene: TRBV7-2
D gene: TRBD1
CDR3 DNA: TGTGCCAGCAGCTTTAAGGACAGGGGGCCCGAGCAGTACTTC
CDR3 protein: CASSFKDRGPEQYF

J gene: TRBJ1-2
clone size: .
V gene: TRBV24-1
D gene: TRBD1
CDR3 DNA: TGTGCCACCAAACTAGGGACAGGGGACTATGGCTACACCTTC
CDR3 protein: CATKLGTGDYGYTF

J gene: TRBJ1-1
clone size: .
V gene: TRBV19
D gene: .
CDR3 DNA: TGTGCCAGTAGTATAAGGGCGGGACTGGGTGAAGCCACTGAAGCTTTCTTT
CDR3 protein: CASSIRAGLGEATEAFF

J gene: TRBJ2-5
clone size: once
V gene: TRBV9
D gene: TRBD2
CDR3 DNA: TGTGCCAGCAGCGGACTCGGGGGGGCCCTGGAGACCCAGTACTTC
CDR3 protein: CASSGLGGALETQYF

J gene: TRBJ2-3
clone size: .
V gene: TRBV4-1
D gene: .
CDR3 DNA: TGCGCCAGCAGTTACTCCCCTATGAGCACAGATACGCAGTATTTT
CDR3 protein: CASSYSPMSTDTQYF

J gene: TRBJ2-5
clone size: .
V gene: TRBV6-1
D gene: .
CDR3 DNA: TGTGCCAGCAGTGAGCTTAAGGTAGCGGTAACTCAAGAGACCCAGTACTTC
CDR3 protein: CASSELKVAVTQETQYF

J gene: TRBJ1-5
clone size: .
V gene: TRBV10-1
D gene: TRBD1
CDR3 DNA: TGCGCCAGCAGTGAGGGACAGGGGGTCAATCAGCCCCAGCATTTT
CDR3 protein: CASSEGQGVNQPQHF

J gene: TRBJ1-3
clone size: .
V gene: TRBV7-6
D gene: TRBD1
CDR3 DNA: TGTGCCAGCAGCCTCCGGGCGGGACAGGGTTCTGGAAACACCATATATTTT
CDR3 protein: CASSLRAGQGSGNTIYF

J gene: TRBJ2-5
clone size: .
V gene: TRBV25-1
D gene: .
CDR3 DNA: TGTGCCCGACTACGGGGGTCTCGGGAGACCCAGTACTTC
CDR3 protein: CARLRGSRETQYF

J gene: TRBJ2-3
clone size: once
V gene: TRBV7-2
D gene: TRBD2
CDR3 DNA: TGTGCCAGCAGCCTAGGGACTAGCGGGAGGGCCGCGGATACGCAGTATTTT
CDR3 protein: CASSLGTSGRAADTQYF

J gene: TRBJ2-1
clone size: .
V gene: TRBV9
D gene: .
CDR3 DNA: TGTGCCAGCAGCGTAGGGCAGTCGAACAATGAGCAGTTCTTC
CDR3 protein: CASSVGQSNNEQFF